This T cell receptor (beta chain) was sequenced during a study of OX40 agonist ivuxolimab in advanced cancers. CDR1 SEHNR and CDR2 FQNEAQ come from the germline V gene (reference sequence). V shed 5 bases and J shed 6 bases, with 17 bases lying between them. This CDR3 contains 15 residues. Some clones are missing from TCRdb's copy, which holds only in-frame ones; the method was immunoSEQ multiplex PCR. The sample lists roughly 75,000 clones; around 83% were seen once. The TCR was taken from an adult with an advanced solid tumor such as melanoma, head and neck, liver or kidney cancer. The specimen was CD4+ or CD8+ T cells sorted from blood, collected in a trial of the OX40 agonist ivuxolimab. This chain uses TRBV7-9 with TRBJ1-5; D might be TRBD1 (6 bases). For the CDR3, the DNA is TGTGCCAGCAGCCCTCGTGGGGGCGGGAGTCAGCCCCAGCATTTT. Translation: CASSPRGGGSQPQHF.